These T cell receptor beta chains were read from a single sample in a study of T cell changes during pregnancy in multiple sclerosis. The assay was immunoSEQ multiplex PCR, and TCRdb's table has in-frame clones only and misses some. The sample records 25,000 to 30,000 clones, 85% to 90% being singletons. Sequenced material: CD8+ T cells from peripheral blood mononuclear cells, taken before pregnancy. The receptors shown here come from a female donor with multiple sclerosis, enrolled in a pregnancy study. Both conserved end residues are part of each CDR3. The D gene is left open where the match is weak. Size values are once, few and many counts, or a class for expanded clones, and some rows have none.

TRBV7-9	TRBJ1-2	.	.	TGTGCCAGCAGCTTAGAAGGGGTCGGCCCCTGGGGCTACACCTTC	CASSLEGVGPWGYTF
TRBV4-1	TRBJ1-1	.	.	TGCGCCAGCAGCCAAGAGGCCCCGGGGGGCACTGAAGCTTTCTTT	CASSQEAPGGTEAFF
TRBV2	TRBJ1-1	.	few	TGTGCCAGCCTGTGGAGCACTGAAGCTTTCTTT	CASLWSTEAFF
TRBV21-1	TRBJ2-7	.	.	TGTGCCAGCAGCAAAGCCCCGGACAGATCCTACGAGCAGTACTTC	CASSKAPDRSYEQYF
TRBV29-1	TRBJ1-2	.	once	TGCAGCGTCCACGGGGAGGGTCTAGGATATGGCTACACCTTC	CSVHGEGLGYGYTF
TRBV7-8	TRBJ2-7	.	.	TGTGCCAGCAGCTCTAGGTTGGGGCTGCACGAGCAGTACTTC	CASSSRLGLHEQYF
TRBV27	TRBJ2-7	.	.	TGTGCCAGCAGTTTATCGATGAGCGCCAGCTCCTACGAGCAGTACTTC	CASSLSMSASSYEQYF
TRBV29-1	TRBJ2-1	TRBD2	.	TGCAGCGTTGTGGTCGCTAGCGGATATTACAATGAGCAGTTCTTC	CSVVVASGYYNEQFF
TRBV5-1	TRBJ1-2	.	.	TGCGCCAGCAGCTTGGGGGGAGGGGAAGAAGGCTATGGCTACACCTTC	CASSLGGGEEGYGYTF
TRBV19	TRBJ1-1	TRBD1	.	TGTGCCAGTAGTATAGTATGGACAGGGGGCCCTGAAGCTTTCTTT	CASSIVWTGGPEAFF
TRBV7-2	TRBJ1-6	.	.	TGTGCCAGCAGCTGGCAGGGGCCAGTTTCACCCCTCCACTTT	CASSWQGPVSPLHF
TRBV6-6	TRBJ2-5	TRBD2	.	TGTGCCGGAAGACTAGCGGGTGGTGAGACCCAGTACTTC	CAGRLAGGETQYF
TRBV13	TRBJ2-2	TRBD2	.	TGTGCCAGCAGCCCAGGACTAGCCAGAGGAGCCGGGGAGCTGTTTTTT	CASSPGLARGAGELFF
TRBV27	TRBJ2-5	TRBD1	once	TGTGCCAGCGCCTACACAGGGGGCCGAGAGACCCAGTACTTC	CASAYTGGRETQYF
TRBV4-3	TRBJ2-6	.	few	TGCGCCAGCAGCCAAGAATCGGGTTCTGGGGCCAACGTCCTGACTTTC	CASSQESGSGANVLTF
TRBV28	TRBJ1-5	.	.	TGTGCCAGCAGTTGGGGCGGGGCGGGAGAGCCCCAGCATTTT	CASSWGGAGEPQHF
TRBV7-9	TRBJ2-1	.	.	TGTGCCAGCAGTCCTTCAGGGCTTGAGCAGTTCTTC	CASSPSGLEQFF
TRBV4-3	TRBJ1-1	.	once	TGCGCCAGCAGCCAAAACCGACATGAGTATGAAGGGAACACTGAAGCTTTCTTT	CASSQNRHEYEGNTEAFF
TRBV6-4	TRBJ2-1	TRBD1	.	TGTGCCAGCAGTGACAAGGCCGGGACAGGGTACAATGAGCAGTTCTTC	CASSDKAGTGYNEQFF
TRBV27	TRBJ1-1	.	.	TGTGCCAGCGGAGGAGTTGGCACTGAAGCTTTCTTT	CASGGVGTEAFF
TRBV14	TRBJ2-7	.	.	TGTGCCAGCAGCCAAGATCTAGGTACCTCCTACGAGCAGTACTTC	CASSQDLGTSYEQYF
TRBV29-1	TRBJ2-7	.	.	TGCAGCGTTGAAAGGCGACATCCCTCCTACGAGCAGTACTTC	CSVERRHPSYEQYF
TRBV5-1	TRBJ2-7	TRBD1	.	TGCGCCAGCAGCCCCAGGGACAGGGGGGGGTTCTACGAGCAGTACTTC	CASSPRDRGGFYEQYF
TRBV9	TRBJ2-3	TRBD2	.	TGTGCCAGCAGCCCGGGGGGTCCGGATACGCAGTATTTT	CASSPGGPDTQYF
TRBV5-1	TRBJ2-2	.	.	TGCGCCAGCAGGATCGAGATCGGGGAGCTGTTTTTT	CASRIEIGELFF
TRBV19	TRBJ2-2	.	.	TGTGCCAGTAGTGACAGGATGAACACCGGGGAGCTGTTTTTT	CASSDRMNTGELFF
TRBV5-5	TRBJ2-7	.	.	TGTGCCAGCATGAACGGGGATACCTACGAGCAGTACTTC	CASMNGDTYEQYF